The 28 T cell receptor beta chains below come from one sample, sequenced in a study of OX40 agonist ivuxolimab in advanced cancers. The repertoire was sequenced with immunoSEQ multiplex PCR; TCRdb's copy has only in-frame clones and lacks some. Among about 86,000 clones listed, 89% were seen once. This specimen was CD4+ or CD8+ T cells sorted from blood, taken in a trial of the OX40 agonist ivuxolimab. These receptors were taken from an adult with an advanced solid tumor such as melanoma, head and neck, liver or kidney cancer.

In DNA form, the CDR3 reads TGTGCCAGCAGCCGTGACTCGAATCAGCCCCAGCATTTT. It specifies CASSRDSNQPQHF. The chain combines TRBV7-6 with TRBJ1-5; D remains unclear. Trimming removed 5 bases at V and 4 bases at J, with 9 bases between. This CDR3 is 13 amino acids long. CDR1 SGHVS and CDR2 FNYEAQ come from the germline V gene.

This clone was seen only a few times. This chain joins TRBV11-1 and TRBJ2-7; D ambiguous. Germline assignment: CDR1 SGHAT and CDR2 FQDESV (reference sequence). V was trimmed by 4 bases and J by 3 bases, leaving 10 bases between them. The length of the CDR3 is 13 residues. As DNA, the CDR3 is TGTGCCAGCAGCTCAGACATAATCTACGAGCAGTACGTC. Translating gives CASSSDIIYEQYV.

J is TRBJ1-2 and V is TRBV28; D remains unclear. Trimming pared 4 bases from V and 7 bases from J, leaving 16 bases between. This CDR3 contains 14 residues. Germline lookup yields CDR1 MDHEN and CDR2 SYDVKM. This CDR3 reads CASSSPGSWAGYTF. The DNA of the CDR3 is TGTGCCAGCAGTTCCCCGGGGTCCTGGGCTGGCTACACCTTC.

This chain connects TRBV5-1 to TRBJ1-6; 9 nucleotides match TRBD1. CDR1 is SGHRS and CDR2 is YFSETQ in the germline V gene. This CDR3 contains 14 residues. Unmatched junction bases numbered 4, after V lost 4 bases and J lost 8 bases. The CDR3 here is CASSIDRGYSPLHF. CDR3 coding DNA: TGCGCCAGCAGCATCGACAGGGGGTATTCACCCCTCCACTTT.

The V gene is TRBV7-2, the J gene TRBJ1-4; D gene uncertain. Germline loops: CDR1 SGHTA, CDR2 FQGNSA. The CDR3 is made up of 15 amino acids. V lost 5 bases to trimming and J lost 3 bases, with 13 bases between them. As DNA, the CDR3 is TGTGCCAGCAGCATCCGGGCGGCAGCTAATGAAAAACTGTTTTTT. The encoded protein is CASSIRAAANEKLFF.

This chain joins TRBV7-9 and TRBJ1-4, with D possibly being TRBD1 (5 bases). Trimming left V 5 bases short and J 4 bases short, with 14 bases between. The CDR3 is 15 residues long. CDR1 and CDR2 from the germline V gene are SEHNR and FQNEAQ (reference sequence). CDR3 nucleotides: TGTGCCAGCAGCGCCGGGACGGAAAGTAATGAAAAACTGTTTTTT. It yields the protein CASSAGTESNEKLFF. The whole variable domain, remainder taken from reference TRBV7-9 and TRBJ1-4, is DTGVSQNPRHKITKRGQNVTFRCDPISEHNRLYWYRQTLGQGPEFLTYFQNEAQLEKSRLLSDRFSAERPKGSFSTLEIQRTEQGDSAMYLCASSAGTESNEKLFFGSGTQLSVL.

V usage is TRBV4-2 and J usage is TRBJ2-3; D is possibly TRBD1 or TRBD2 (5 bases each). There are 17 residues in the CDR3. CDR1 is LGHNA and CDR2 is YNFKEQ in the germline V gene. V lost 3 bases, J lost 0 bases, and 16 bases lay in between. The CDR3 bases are TGTGCCAGCAGCCACTCTTCCGGGACGGCTAGCACAGATACGCAGTATTTT. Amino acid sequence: CASSHSSGTASTDTQYF.

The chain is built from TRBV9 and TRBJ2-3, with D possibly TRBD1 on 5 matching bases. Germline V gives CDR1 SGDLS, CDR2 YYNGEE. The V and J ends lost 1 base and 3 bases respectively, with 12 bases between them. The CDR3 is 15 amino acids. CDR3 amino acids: CASSVTGQGTDTQYF. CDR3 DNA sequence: TGTGCCAGCAGCGTAACCGGTCAGGGTACAGATACGCAGTATTTT. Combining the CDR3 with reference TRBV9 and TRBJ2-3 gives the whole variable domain DSGVTQTPKHLITATGQRVTLRCSPRSGDLSVYWYQQSLDQGLQFLIQYYNGEERAKGNILERFSAQQFPDLHSELNLSSLELGDSALYFCASSVTGQGTDTQYFGPGTRLTVL.

CDR3 in amino acids: CASSLSGITGELFF. CDR3 bases: TGTGCCAGCAGCTTATCAGGGATCACCGGGGAGCTGTTTTTT. The rearrangement joins TRBV11-3 to TRBJ2-2; D might be TRBD1 (5 bases). V lost 2 bases and J 4 bases, leaving 8 bases between the germline ends. Per the germline V gene, CDR1 is SGHNT and CDR2 is YENEEA. This CDR3 contains 14 residues.

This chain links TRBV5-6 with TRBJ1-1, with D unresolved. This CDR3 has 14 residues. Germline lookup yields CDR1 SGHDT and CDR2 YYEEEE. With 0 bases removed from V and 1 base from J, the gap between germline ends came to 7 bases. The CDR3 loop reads CASSLAPGNTEAFF. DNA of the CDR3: TGTGCCAGCAGCTTGGCCCCGGGGAACACTGAAGCTTTCTTT.

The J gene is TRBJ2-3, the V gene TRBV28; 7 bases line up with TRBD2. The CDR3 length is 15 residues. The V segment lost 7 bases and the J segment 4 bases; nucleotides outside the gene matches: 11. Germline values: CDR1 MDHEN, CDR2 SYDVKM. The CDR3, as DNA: TGTGCCAGCACCCCGTCGGGGGGATGGGCAGATACGCAGTATTTT. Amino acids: CASTPSGGWADTQYF.

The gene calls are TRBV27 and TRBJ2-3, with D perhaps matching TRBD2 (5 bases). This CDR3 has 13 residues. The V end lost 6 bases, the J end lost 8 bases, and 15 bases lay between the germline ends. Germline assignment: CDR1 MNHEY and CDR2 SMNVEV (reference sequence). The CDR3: CASSLPGGSTQYF. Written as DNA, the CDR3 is TGTGCCAGCAGCCTACCCGGTGGGAGTACGCAGTATTTT.

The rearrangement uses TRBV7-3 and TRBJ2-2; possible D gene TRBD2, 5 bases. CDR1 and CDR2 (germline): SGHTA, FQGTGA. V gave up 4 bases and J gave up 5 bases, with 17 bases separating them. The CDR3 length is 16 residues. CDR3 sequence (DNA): TGTGCCAGCAGCTCTCGCAGCGGCTTGGGTACCGGGGAGCTGTTTTTT. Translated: CASSSRSGLGTGELFF. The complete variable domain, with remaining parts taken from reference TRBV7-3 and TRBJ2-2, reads GAGVSQTPSNKVTEKGKYVELRCDPISGHTALYWYRQSLGQGPEFLIYFQGTGAADDSGLPNDRFFAVRPEGSVSTLKIQRTERGDSAVYLCASSSRSGLGTGELFFGEGSRLTVL.

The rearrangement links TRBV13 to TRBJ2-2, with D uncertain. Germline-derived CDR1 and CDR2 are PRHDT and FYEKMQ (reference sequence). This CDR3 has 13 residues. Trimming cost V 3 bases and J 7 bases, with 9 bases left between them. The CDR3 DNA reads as TGTGCCAGCAGCTTCTCGAGGATCGGGGAGCTGTTTTTT. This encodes CASSFSRIGELFF.

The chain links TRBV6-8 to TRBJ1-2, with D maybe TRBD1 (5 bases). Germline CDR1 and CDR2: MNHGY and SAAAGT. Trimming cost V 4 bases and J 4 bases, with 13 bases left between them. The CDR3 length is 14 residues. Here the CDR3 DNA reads TGTGCCAGCAGTTCGACAGTCGCTCGCTATGGCTACACCTTC. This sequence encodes CASSSTVARYGYTF.

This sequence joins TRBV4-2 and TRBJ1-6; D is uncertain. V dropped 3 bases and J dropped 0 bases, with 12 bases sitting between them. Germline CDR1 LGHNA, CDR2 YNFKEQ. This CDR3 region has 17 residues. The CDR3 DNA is TGTGCCAGCAGCCAGGACGGGCGTAGCTCCTATAATTCACCCCTCCACTTT. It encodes CASSQDGRSSYNSPLHF.

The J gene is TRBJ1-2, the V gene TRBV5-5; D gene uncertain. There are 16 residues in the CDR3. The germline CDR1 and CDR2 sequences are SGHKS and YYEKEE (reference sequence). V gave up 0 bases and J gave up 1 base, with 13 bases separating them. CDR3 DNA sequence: TGTGCCAGCAGCTTGGCGGTGGGGTGGGGTAACTATGGCTACACCTTC. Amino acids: CASSLAVGWGNYGYTF.

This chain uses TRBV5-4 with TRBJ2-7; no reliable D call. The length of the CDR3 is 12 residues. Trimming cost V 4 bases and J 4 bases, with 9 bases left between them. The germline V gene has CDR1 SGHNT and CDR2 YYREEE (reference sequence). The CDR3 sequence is CASSVGGYEQYV. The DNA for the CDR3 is TGTGCCAGCAGCGTCGGCGGATACGAGCAGTACGTC.

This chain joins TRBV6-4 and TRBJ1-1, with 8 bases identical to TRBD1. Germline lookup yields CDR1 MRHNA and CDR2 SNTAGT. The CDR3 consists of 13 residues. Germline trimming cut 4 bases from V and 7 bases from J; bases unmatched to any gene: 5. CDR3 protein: CASSGTGTGEAFF. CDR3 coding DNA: TGTGCCAGCAGTGGCACAGGGACAGGTGAAGCTTTCTTT.

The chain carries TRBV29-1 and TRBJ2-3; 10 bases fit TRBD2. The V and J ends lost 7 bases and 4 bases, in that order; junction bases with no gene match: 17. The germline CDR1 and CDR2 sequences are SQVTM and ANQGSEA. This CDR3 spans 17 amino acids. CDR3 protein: CSALRTGLSGGADTQYF. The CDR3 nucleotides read TGCAGCGCTCTAAGGACAGGGTTGAGCGGGGGGGCAGATACGCAGTATTTT.

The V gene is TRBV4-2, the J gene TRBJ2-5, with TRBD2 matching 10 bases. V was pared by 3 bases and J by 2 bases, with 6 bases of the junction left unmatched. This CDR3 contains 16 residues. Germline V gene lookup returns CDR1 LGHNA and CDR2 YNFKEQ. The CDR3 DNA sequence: TGTGCCAGCAGCCAGCAACTAGCGGGAAGACAAGAGACCCAGTACTTC. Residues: CASSQQLAGRQETQYF.

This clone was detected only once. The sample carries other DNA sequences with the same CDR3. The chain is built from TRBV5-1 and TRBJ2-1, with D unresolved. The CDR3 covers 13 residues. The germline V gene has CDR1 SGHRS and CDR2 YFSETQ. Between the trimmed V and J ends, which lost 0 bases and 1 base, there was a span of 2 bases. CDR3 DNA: TGCGCCAGCAGCTTGGATTCCTACAATGAGCAGTTCTTC. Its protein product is CASSLDSYNEQFF.

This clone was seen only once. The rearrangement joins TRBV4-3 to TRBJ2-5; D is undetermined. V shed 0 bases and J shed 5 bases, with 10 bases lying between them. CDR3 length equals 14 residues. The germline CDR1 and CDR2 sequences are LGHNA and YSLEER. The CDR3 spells CASSQDQLGETQYF. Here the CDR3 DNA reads TGCGCCAGCAGCCAAGATCAGCTCGGGGAGACCCAGTACTTC.

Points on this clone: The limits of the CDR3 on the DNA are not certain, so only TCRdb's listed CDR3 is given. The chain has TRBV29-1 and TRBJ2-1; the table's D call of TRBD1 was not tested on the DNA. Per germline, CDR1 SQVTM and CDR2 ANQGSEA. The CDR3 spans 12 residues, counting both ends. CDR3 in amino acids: CSVDVGTGTKFF.

The chain's CDR3 is CASSSGQVDTEAFF. The CDR3 DNA reads TGTGCCAGCAGCTCGGGACAGGTGGACACTGAAGCTTTCTTT. The rearrangement joins TRBV7-9 to TRBJ1-1; 8 bases fit TRBD1. The CDR3 contains 14 residues. V trimming: 4 bases; J trimming: 3 bases; junction bases outside the gene matches: 4. Germline assignment: CDR1 SEHNR and CDR2 FQNEAQ (reference sequence).

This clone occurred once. The CDR3 coding sequence is TGTGCCAGCAGCCCCTCGATCCTCAATGAGCAGTTCTTC. It specifies CASSPSILNEQFF. The chain links TRBV7-6 to TRBJ2-1; no firm D call. This CDR3 has 13 residues. Trimming removed 5 bases from V and 6 bases from J, with 11 bases in between. Germline V CDR1 and CDR2: SGHVS, FNYEAQ.

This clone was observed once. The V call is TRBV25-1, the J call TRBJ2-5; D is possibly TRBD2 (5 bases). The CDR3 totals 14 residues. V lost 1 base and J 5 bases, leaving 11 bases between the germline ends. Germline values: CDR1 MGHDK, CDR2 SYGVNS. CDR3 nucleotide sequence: TGTGCCAGCAGTGAATGGAGGACTGGGGAGACCCAGTACTTC. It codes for CASSEWRTGETQYF.

The CDR3 DNA reads as TGTGCCAGCTCACCTTATCGAATACCCCTTACTGACACAGATACGCAGTATTTT. This translates into CASSPYRIPLTDTDTQYF. V gene TRBV18 combines with J gene TRBJ2-3, with D unresolved. The CDR3 covers 18 residues. In germline, CDR1 is KGHSH, CDR2 LQKENI. The V end was cut by 3 bases, the J end by 2 bases, with 21 bases between. The entire variable domain, with the rest obtained from reference TRBV18 and TRBJ2-3, is as follows: NAGVMQNPRHLVRRRGQEARLRCSPMKGHSHVYWYRQLPEEGLKFMVYLQKENIIDESGMPKERFSAEFPKEGPSILRIQQVVRGDSAAYFCASSPYRIPLTDTDTQYFGPGTRLTVL.